Presented here are 10 T cell receptor beta chains from one specimen sequenced in a study of Graves' ophthalmopathy and Graves' hyperthyroidism. The TCR beta CDR3 regions underwent amplification from RNA transcripts. First-round RT-PCR with HTBI primers preceded a second-round multiplex PCR. TCRdb called the multiplex PCR reads again in MiXCR, with one record for every CDR3 protein. This sample has hundreds of thousands of distinct CDR3 sequences, with around 21% found just once. Sample: peripheral blood. Receptors originate from a woman younger than 30 with stable Graves' hyperthyroidism.

This clonotype has a count of ten or more. This chain uses TRBV9 with TRBJ2-5; possibly TRBD1 for D (5 bases). The CDR3 extends over 15 amino acids. Germline V lookup: CDR1 SGDLS, CDR2 YYNGEE. V was pared by 4 bases and J by 3 bases, with 16 bases between. The CDR3 DNA is TGTGCCAGCAGCCCCCGTGGACATATTAAAGAGACCCAGTACTTC. It encodes CASSPRGHIKETQYF. Drawing the rest from reference TRBV9 and TRBJ2-5, the complete variable domain is DSGVTQTPKHLITATGQRVTLRCSPRSGDLSVYWYQQSLDQGLQFLIQYYNGEERAKGNILERFSAQQFPDLHSELNLSSLELGDSALYFCASSPRGHIKETQYFGPGTRLLVL.

This clonotype came up many times. The chain employs TRBV6-1 and TRBJ1-2; 8 bases are a match to TRBD1. V was pared by 6 bases and J by 8 bases, with 8 bases of the junction left unmatched. The CDR3 has 13 residues. Germline V lookup: CDR1 MNHNS, CDR2 SASEGT. CDR3 amino acids: CASSRTGRKGYTF. The CDR3 coding sequence is TGTGCCAGCAGCCGGACAGGGCGGAAGGGCTACACCTTC.

This clonotype was counted many times. V is TRBV20-1 and J is TRBJ1-1; tentative D call: TRBD1 (6 bases). The germline V gene encodes CDR1 DFQATT and CDR2 SNEGSKA (reference sequence). The CDR3 is 13 residues long. V was shortened by 5 bases and J by 2 bases, with 12 bases between the two germline ends. The CDR3 nucleotides read TGCAGTGCTCCCGGGACACTCAACACTGAAGCTTTCTTT. Protein: CSAPGTLNTEAFF.

This chain connects TRBV5-1 to TRBJ2-2; unclear D gene. CDR1 is SGHRS and CDR2 is YFSETQ in the germline V gene. Between the trimmed V and J ends, which lost 3 bases and 3 bases, there was a span of 9 bases. CDR3 length: 14 amino acids. This CDR3 is CASSSFRDTGELFF. CDR3 coding DNA: TGCGCCAGCAGCTCTTTCCGGGACACCGGGGAGCTGTTTTTT.

This clonotype was found many times. This chain's CDR3 is CASSSVGGRSTEAFF. DNA of the CDR3: TGCGCCAGCAGCTCGGTAGGGGGTCGAAGCACTGAAGCTTTCTTT. The chain employs TRBV5-1 and TRBJ1-1; possibly TRBD1 for D (6 bases). The ends were cut back, 3 bases at V and 4 bases at J, with 16 bases in the middle. The CDR3 consists of 15 residues. Per germline, CDR1 SGHRS and CDR2 YFSETQ.

The table lists this clonotype with many counts. V gene TRBV14 combines with J gene TRBJ2-5, with TRBD2 identical over 10 bases. Trimming removed 4 bases from V and 4 bases from J; junction bases left unmatched: 9. The CDR3 extends over 16 amino acids. Per germline, CDR1 SGHDN and CDR2 FVKESK. The CDR3, as DNA: TGTGCCAGCAGCCGTGGCGGGCTAGCGGGAGCAGAGACCCAGTACTTC. Its translation: CASSRGGLAGAETQYF. Looking up the rest from reference TRBV14 and TRBJ2-5 gives the full variable domain: EAGVTQFPSHSVIEKGQTVTLRCDPISGHDNLYWYRRVMGKEIKFLLHFVKESKQDESGMPNNRFLAERTGGTYSTLKVQPAELEDSGVYFCASSRGGLAGAETQYFGPGTRLLVL.

This clonotype was observed many times. The V and J genes are TRBV28 and TRBJ1-5; 7 bases are a match to TRBD1. This CDR3 comprises 13 residues. Per the germline V gene, CDR1 is MDHEN and CDR2 is SYDVKM. The V and J ends lost 7 bases and 6 bases, in that order; junction bases with no gene match: 6. Here the CDR3 DNA reads TGTGCCAGCATGGGACAGCGGCCTCAGCCCCAGCATTTT. Translating it yields CASMGQRPQPQHF.

The rearrangement joins TRBV2 to TRBJ1-1; 12 nucleotides agree with TRBD1. V was pared by 7 bases and J by 3 bases, with 6 bases of the junction left unmatched. Per germline, CDR1 SNHLY and CDR2 FYNNEI. This CDR3 has 15 amino acids. Here the CDR3 DNA reads TGTGCCAGCAAACCGGGACAGGGGGCGGACACTGAAGCTTTCTTT. Translating it yields CASKPGQGADTEAFF.

This clonotype was found many times. The chain links TRBV24-1 to TRBJ1-1; D unclear. CDR1 and CDR2 from the germline V gene are KGHDR and SFDVKD. Trimming pared 4 bases from V and 4 bases from J, leaving 12 bases between. This CDR3 spans 14 amino acids. The CDR3: CATSDPRRATEAFF. CDR3 coding DNA: TGTGCCACCAGTGACCCCAGGAGGGCCACTGAAGCTTTCTTT.

As DNA, the CDR3 is TGTGCCAGCAGTTTTACGGGGGGCTTTGAGACCCAGTACTTC. It translates to CASSFTGGFETQYF. The chain links TRBV27 to TRBJ2-5; tentatively, D is TRBD2 (7 bases). The CDR3 spans 14 residues. V was trimmed by 3 bases and J by 5 bases, leaving 13 bases between them. CDR1 is MNHEY, CDR2 SMNVEV, per germline (reference sequence).